One T cell receptor (beta chain) is described in this entry. Its matching antigen is unknown. Germline CDR1 reads SGDLS; CDR2 reads YYNGEE. V was cut by 0 bases and J by 4 bases, with 4 bases left in between. The CDR3 contains 12 residues. The entry originates in a study of T cell responses to AZD1222 COVID-19 vaccine. Study-level findings and limits: Vaccine-associated CD4 TCRs spanned spike, dominant at 160-218 and 743-854. Repertoires were obtained only post-peak T cell response. Donors, mostly white British, included more females; clonal diversity was possibly underestimated.

Here immunoSEQ multiplex PCR was the method, and the copy in TCRdb shows in-frame clones only, minus some. Among 40,000 to 45,000 clones listed, about 80% were seen once. Sequencing was performed on peripheral blood, taken 28 days after the second dose of the MenACWY control vaccine. The V call is TRBV9, the J call TRBJ2-5; D is uncertain. The receptor was derived from an adult who received the MenACWY meningococcal vaccine as a control. In nucleotides, the CDR3 is TGTGCCAGCAGCGTAGGAGGAGAGACCCAGTACTTC. It yields the protein CASSVGGETQYF.